The 18 T cell receptor beta chains presented below share a single source sample, sequenced in a study of somatic mutations in cytotoxic T cells in rheumatoid arthritis. Here immunoSEQ multiplex PCR was the method, and the copy in TCRdb shows in-frame clones only, minus some. The sample yields around 13,000 clones, 65% to 85% seen once. Sequenced material: CD8+ T cells sorted from blood. These receptors originate from an adult with rheumatoid arthritis.

This clone is a singleton in its sample. The chain is built from TRBV13 and TRBJ2-1; TRBD1 or TRBD2 may be the D gene (5 bases each). The CDR3 has 14 amino acids. The germline V gene encodes CDR1 PRHDT and CDR2 FYEKMQ (reference sequence). Trimming took off 1 base at V and 9 bases at J, with 13 bases between the two ends. This CDR3 is CASSLVRGGSEQFF. In DNA, the CDR3 is TGTGCCAGCAGCTTAGTACGGGGCGGATCTGAGCAGTTCTTC.

V and J are TRBV6-4 and TRBJ2-3, with 9 bases matching TRBD2. The germline CDR1 and CDR2 sequences are MRHNA and SNTAGT. The V and J ends lost 3 bases and 2 bases, in that order; junction bases with no gene match: 6. The CDR3 loop spans 16 amino acids. The CDR3 DNA follows: TGTGCCAGCAGTGAAACTAGCGGGTATCCCACAGATACGCAGTATTTT. It translates to CASSETSGYPTDTQYF.

V gene TRBV30 combines with J gene TRBJ2-3; TRBD1 agrees at 7 bases. From germline, CDR1 is GTSNPN and CDR2 SVGIG (reference sequence). The V gene end was trimmed by 2 bases and the J gene end by 0 bases; junction bases not matched to a gene: 11. The CDR3 runs 17 residues. This chain's CDR3 is CAWSLLQGRTSTDTQYF. The CDR3 DNA reads TGTGCCTGGAGTCTATTACAGGGGCGCACAAGCACAGATACGCAGTATTTT.

The genes are TRBV5-4 and TRBJ1-2; no clear D gene. Trimming pared 0 bases from V and 7 bases from J, leaving 16 bases between. Germline values: CDR1 SGHNT, CDR2 YYREEE (reference sequence). The CDR3 spans 15 residues. The CDR3 DNA reads TGTGCCAGCAGCTTGGAGGCCTTCGTCGGCGGTGGCTACACCTTC. This gives the protein CASSLEAFVGGGYTF.

This chain uses TRBV19 with TRBJ1-1; D gene unclear. Germline CDR1 LNHDA, CDR2 SQIVND (reference sequence). The CDR3 is 12 amino acids. V lost 10 bases and J 0 bases, leaving 9 bases between the germline ends. CDR3 nucleotide sequence: TGTGCCACCCGAGGCGTGAACACTGAAGCTTTCTTT. Amino acid sequence: CATRGVNTEAFF.

The chain links TRBV6-5 to TRBJ1-3; TRBD1 matches at 8 bases. The germline gives CDR1 MNHEY, CDR2 SVGAGI. CDR3 length: 15 amino acids. The V and J ends lost 5 bases and 4 bases, in that order; junction bases with no gene match: 7. In DNA, the CDR3 is TGTGCCAGCAGTACTCGGACAGGGAGCGGAAACACCATATATTTT. Translation: CASSTRTGSGNTIYF.

This clone has just one count. The genes are TRBV15 and TRBJ1-1; 7 nucleotides line up with TRBD1. This CDR3 has 15 amino acids. Germline trimming cut 5 bases from V and 0 bases from J; bases unmatched to any gene: 6. The germline V gene has CDR1 LNHNV and CDR2 YYDKDF (reference sequence). This chain's CDR3 is CATSPGRGMNTEAFF. The CDR3 DNA follows: TGTGCCACCAGCCCAGGCAGGGGGATGAACACTGAAGCTTTCTTT.

CDR3 residues: CAWGEGGAKNEQYF. In DNA form, the CDR3 reads TGTGCCTGGGGGGAAGGGGGGGCGAAAAACGAGCAGTACTTC. The rearrangement links TRBV30 to TRBJ2-7, with D possibly TRBD2 on 7 matching bases. Deletions cut 5 bases from V and 5 bases from J, with 19 bases between. Germline loops: CDR1 GTSNPN, CDR2 SVGIG (reference sequence). The CDR3 has 14 amino acids.

The chain has TRBV5-6 and TRBJ2-3; 9 nucleotides align to TRBD2. This CDR3 is built from 17 residues. The V and J ends lost 3 bases and 2 bases, in that order; junction bases with no gene match: 10. Germline assignment: CDR1 SGHDT and CDR2 YYEEEE. The CDR3 bases are TGTGCCAGCAGCTGGTCCCCCGGGACTAGCTTCACAGATACGCAGTATTTT. Residues: CASSWSPGTSFTDTQYF. The full variable domain, completed using reference TRBV5-6 and TRBJ2-3, is DAGVTQSPTHLIKTRGQQVTLRCSPKSGHDTVSWYQQALGQGPQFIFQYYEEEERQRGNFPDRFSGHQFPNYSSELNVNALLLGDSALYLCASSWSPGTSFTDTQYFGPGTRLTVL.

The chain combines TRBV7-8 with TRBJ2-7; D remains unclear. This CDR3 spans 14 amino acids. Germline CDR1 and CDR2: SGHVS and FQNEAQ. V lost 3 bases and J lost 5, with 14 bases in between. CDR3 sequence (DNA): TGTGCCAGCAGCTTCGGGCTTTATAATAACGAGCAGTACTTC. Its protein is CASSFGLYNNEQYF. The variable domain in full, with the rest retrieved from reference TRBV7-8 and TRBJ2-7, is GAGVSQSPRYKVAKRGQDVALRCDPISGHVSLFWYQQALGQGPEFLTYFQNEAQLDKSGLPSDRFFAERPEGSVSTLKIQRTQQEDSAVYLCASSFGLYNNEQYFGPGTRLTVT.

This clone appeared a few times. This chain connects TRBV11-2 to TRBJ2-7; the match to TRBD2 covers 9 bases. The CDR3 covers 14 residues. Germline V lookup: CDR1 SGHAT, CDR2 FQNNGV. V lost 1 base and J lost 3; bases outside the gene matches: 1. In DNA, the CDR3 is TGTGCCAGCAGCTTAGGTAGCGGGAGCTACGAGCAGTACTTC. It specifies CASSLGSGSYEQYF.

The chain joins TRBV27 to TRBJ2-7; D not resolved. The CDR3 runs to 12 residues. V lost 6 bases and J 7 bases, leaving 13 bases between the germline ends. Germline V gene lookup returns CDR1 MNHEY and CDR2 SMNVEV (reference sequence). The CDR3 spells CASSERVGEQYF. CDR3 nucleotides: TGTGCCAGCAGCGAACGTGTGGGTGAGCAGTACTTC.

The J gene is TRBJ2-1, the V gene TRBV29-1, with TRBD2 identical over 7 bases. The V and J ends lost 7 bases and 8 bases, in that order; junction bases with no gene match: 14. Germline V CDR1 and CDR2: SQVTM, ANQGSEA. The CDR3 runs 14 residues. CDR3 loop: CSAVGIGGSDEQFF. The DNA for the CDR3 is TGCAGCGCTGTAGGGATTGGCGGGAGCGATGAGCAGTTCTTC.

V gene TRBV9 combines with J gene TRBJ1-2; D is ambiguous. The germline gives CDR1 SGDLS, CDR2 YYNGEE. This CDR3 comprises 14 residues. Deletions cut 0 bases from V and 6 bases from J, with 12 bases between. The CDR3 DNA follows: TGTGCCAGCAGCGTAGGCTCTACGATCGATGGCTACACCTTC. Its protein product is CASSVGSTIDGYTF.

The chain combines TRBV4-2 with TRBJ1-2, with D tentatively TRBD1 (5 bases). The CDR3 is 13 amino acids. V was cut by 1 base and J by 8 bases, with 11 bases left in between. The germline CDR1 and CDR2 sequences are LGHNA and YNFKEQ. CDR3 DNA: TGTGCCAGCAGCCAAGGGGGAGGGGCCGGCTACACCTTC. This translates into CASSQGGGAGYTF.

This chain connects TRBV29-1 to TRBJ2-1, with D unclear. Germline loops: CDR1 SQVTM, CDR2 ANQGSEA. Trimming took 1 base from V and 9 from J, leaving 7 bases between them. The CDR3 covers 11 residues. The CDR3 reads CSVEGPSEQFF. The CDR3 DNA reads TGCAGCGTTGAAGGGCCGAGTGAGCAGTTCTTC.

This sequence joins TRBV27 and TRBJ1-2; possibly TRBD1 for D (6 bases). V was clipped by 8 bases and J by 6 bases, with 13 bases between them. The CDR3 is 12 amino acids. Germline CDR1 and CDR2: MNHEY and SMNVEV (reference sequence). CDR3 coding DNA: TGTGCCAGCCAAACAGGGAACGATGGCTACACCTTC. Protein: CASQTGNDGYTF.

The chain recombines TRBV11-3 with TRBJ2-7, with TRBD1 matching 9 bases. This CDR3 has 14 residues. The germline V gene has CDR1 SGHNT and CDR2 YENEEA. The J segment lost 5 bases and the V segment lost 4 bases, leaving 6 bases of the junction unmatched. CDR3 region: CASSYAGTGHEQYF. In DNA form, the CDR3 reads TGTGCCAGCAGCTATGCCGGGACAGGGCACGAGCAGTACTTC.